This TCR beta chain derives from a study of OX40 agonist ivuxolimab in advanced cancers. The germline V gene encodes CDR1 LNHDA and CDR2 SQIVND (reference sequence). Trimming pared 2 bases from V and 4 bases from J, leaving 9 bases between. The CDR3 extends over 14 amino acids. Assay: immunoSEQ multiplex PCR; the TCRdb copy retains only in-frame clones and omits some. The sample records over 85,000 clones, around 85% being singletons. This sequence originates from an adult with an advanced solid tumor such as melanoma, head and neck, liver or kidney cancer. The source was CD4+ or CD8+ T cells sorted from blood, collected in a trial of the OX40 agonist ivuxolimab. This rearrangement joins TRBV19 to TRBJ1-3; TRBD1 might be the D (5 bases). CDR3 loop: CASSIKGRGNTIYF. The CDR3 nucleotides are TGTGCCAGTAGTATAAAGGGGCGAGGAAACACCATATATTTT.